This T cell receptor (beta chain) was captured by sequencing in a study of blood T cell repertoires in COVID-19. Produced via immunoSEQ multiplex PCR; TCRdb's table is partial and in-frame only. Of 400,000 to 550,000 clones in the sample, around 90% were seen once. Participants were aged about 18 to 90 years, lived in under 25 US areas, and enrolled virtually. Researchers sorted participants into cohorts using their self-reported clinical history. This CDR3 comprises 14 residues. Germline CDR1 is SGHRS and CDR2 is YFSETQ. Trimming at V came to 6 bases and at J to 10 bases, leaving 11 bases not matched to a gene.

The specimen sequenced was PBMCs or T cells enriched from blood (not recorded which). This sequence was found in a woman aged 18-30 years with acute COVID-19. The chain carries TRBV5-1 and TRBJ2-1; 9 bases are shared with TRBD2. This CDR3 reads CASTGLAGTLEQFF. In nucleotides, the CDR3 is TGCGCCAGCACAGGCCTAGCGGGGACGCTCGAGCAGTTCTTC.